One T cell receptor (beta chain) is described in this entry. The target antigen is unknown. Trimming removed 7 bases from V and 0 bases from J, with 12 bases in between. CDR3 size: 13 residues. Germline lookup yields CDR1 SQVTM and CDR2 ANQGSEA. This specimen comes from a study of Ad26.COV2.S vaccination and SARS-CoV-2 variants. Only in-frame clones appear in the TCRdb table, and some are missing; sequencing was by immunoSEQ multiplex PCR. The table records 350,000 to 400,000 clones, about 88% of them present only once. Treatment defined: some 20 received Ad26.COV2.S at low or high dose, single or two shots; about 5 received placebo; per-sample allocation not given. Sampling was performed 63 days after the first vaccine or placebo injection. This person who donated was an adult of 18-55 years in Boston. Vaccination used an Ad26 vector expressing Wuhan-strain SARS-CoV-2 spike. Study results and caveats: Once vaccination had occurred, spike-specific CD8+ and CD4+ T cell responses reportedly showed substantial breadth.

The J gene is TRBJ1-2, the V gene TRBV29-1, with D perhaps TRBD1 (5 bases). The sequence came from a person between 18 and 60 years old who received the Ad26.COV2.S COVID-19 vaccine or a placebo. The source material was peripheral blood, sampled in a trial of Ad26.COV2.S vaccine versus placebo. CDR3 bases: TGCAGCGCGGGACGGGAGTCTAACTATGGCTACACCTTC. It specifies CSAGRESNYGYTF.